This entry lists 20 T cell receptor beta chains sequenced from one sample in a study of brain T cells in children with intractable seizures. Assay used: immunoSEQ multiplex PCR; TCRdb lists only in-frame clones, some missing. Of thousands of clones listed, around 92% were seen once; the top ten hold nearly 2%. Surgery cases with the highest brain T cell transcript signatures were chosen for sequencing. The sequences come from resected brain tissue, collected at surgery. The receptors were gathered from a boy younger than two with focal cortical dysplasia and intractable seizures.

This sequence joins TRBV5-1 and TRBJ1-5; D might be TRBD1 (5 bases). The CDR3 runs to 14 residues. V was clipped by 0 bases and J by 1 base, with 5 bases between them. Germline V gives CDR1 SGHRS, CDR2 YFSETQ. The CDR3 region has the DNA TGCGCCAGCAGCTTGGGGGGGAGCAATCAGCCCCAGCATTTT. It yields the protein CASSLGGSNQPQHF.

This clone appeared a single time. J is TRBJ1-6 and V is TRBV18, with 9 bases aligning to TRBD1. V trimming: 3 bases; J trimming: 1 base; junction bases outside the gene matches: 1. Per the germline V gene, CDR1 is KGHSH and CDR2 is LQKENI. This CDR3 spans 16 amino acids. This chain's CDR3 is CASSPDRGSYNSPLHF. The CDR3 DNA reads TGTGCCAGCTCACCGGACAGGGGATCCTATAATTCACCCCTCCACTTT. The whole variable domain, filled in from reference TRBV18 and TRBJ1-6, reads NAGVMQNPRHLVRRRGQEARLRCSPMKGHSHVYWYRQLPEEGLKFMVYLQKENIIDESGMPKERFSAEFPKEGPSILRIQQVVRGDSAAYFCASSPDRGSYNSPLHFGNGTRLTVT.

V usage is TRBV5-1 and J usage is TRBJ2-1; 12 nucleotides align to TRBD2. The CDR3 runs 20 residues. Unmatched junction bases numbered 18, after V lost 5 bases and J lost 3 bases. Per the germline V gene, CDR1 is SGHRS and CDR2 is YFSETQ. For the CDR3, the DNA is TGCGCCAGCAGGGGCGGTCTTCTAGCGGGAGGGCCATTCAACTACAATGAGCAGTTCTTC. Translated, it gives CASRGGLLAGGPFNYNEQFF.

The chain couples TRBV9 to TRBJ1-3, with D hard to call. Germline CDR1 is SGDLS and CDR2 is YYNGEE. The length of the CDR3 is 15 residues. The V end lost 0 bases, the J end lost 0 bases, and 7 bases lay between the germline ends. As DNA, the CDR3 is TGTGCCAGCAGCGTAGGGGAAGGCTCTGGAAACACCATATATTTT. Protein product: CASSVGEGSGNTIYF.

V gene TRBV7-2 combines with J gene TRBJ2-7; 10 positions agree with TRBD2. There are 16 residues in the CDR3. The V gene end was trimmed by 5 bases and the J gene end by 2 bases; junction bases not matched to a gene: 9. Germline V gene sequence: CDR1 SGHTA, CDR2 FQGNSA. CDR3 protein: CASSPRGLAITYEQYF. Here the CDR3 DNA reads TGTGCCAGCAGCCCCCGGGGACTAGCGATTACCTACGAGCAGTACTTC.

J is TRBJ2-1 and V is TRBV3-1 (or the pseudogene TRBV3-2); D gene ambiguous. V shed 0 bases and J shed 10 bases, with 4 bases lying between them. CDR3 size: 11 residues. Germline lookup yields CDR1 LGHDT and CDR2 YNNKEL (reference sequence). The CDR3 sequence: CASSQEGEQFF. The CDR3 bases are TGTGCCAGCAGCCAAGAAGGAGAGCAGTTCTTC.

The chain recombines TRBV9 with TRBJ2-7; a possible D gene is TRBD1 (5 bases). Trimming pared 0 bases from V and 3 bases from J, leaving 13 bases between. CDR3 size: 15 residues. Looked up from germline, CDR1 is SGDLS and CDR2 is YYNGEE. The CDR3 bases are TGTGCCAGCAGCGTAGACCCAGGGTCAAGCTACGAGCAGTACTTC. Protein sequence: CASSVDPGSSYEQYF.

The CDR3 spells CASSQVLGGSRNTGELFF. CDR3 DNA: TGTGCCAGCAGCCAAGTTTTAGGGGGTAGCAGGAACACCGGGGAGCTGTTTTTT. V gene TRBV4-2 combines with J gene TRBJ2-2; tentative D call: TRBD1 (6 bases). Trimming removed 1 base at V and 1 base at J, with 16 bases between. CDR3 length equals 18 residues. Germline CDR1 and CDR2: LGHNA and YNFKEQ.

This chain links TRBV29-1 with TRBJ2-7; TRBD1 agrees at 7 bases. The CDR3 covers 13 residues. Germline CDR1 reads SQVTM; CDR2 reads ANQGSEA. V lost 2 bases, J lost 0 bases, and 1 base stayed unmatched. The CDR3 is CSVERTGSYEQYF. The CDR3 DNA reads TGCAGCGTTGAACGGACAGGCTCCTACGAGCAGTACTTC.

This clone was observed once. The CDR3 reads CASSSIAGTGYQPQHF. In DNA form, the CDR3 reads TGTGCCAGCAGTTCCATAGCCGGGACAGGGTATCAGCCCCAGCATTTT. V and J are TRBV6-2 or TRBV6-3 and TRBJ1-5, with TRBD1 matching 9 bases. The germline V gene encodes CDR1 MNHEY and CDR2 SVGEGT. The CDR3 is 16 residues long. Trimming removed 4 bases from V and 5 bases from J; junction bases left unmatched: 9.

The genes are TRBV5-1 and TRBJ2-3; the D gene is possibly TRBD2 (6 bases). This CDR3 has 17 residues. Germline V CDR1 and CDR2: SGHRS, YFSETQ. The germline V and J ends were trimmed by 0 bases and 1 base, with 15 bases remaining between them. The CDR3 sequence: CASSLDPRLVGTDTQYF. The CDR3 DNA reads as TGCGCCAGCAGCTTGGATCCCAGACTAGTCGGCACAGATACGCAGTATTTT.

The J gene is TRBJ2-7, the V gene TRBV28, with D possibly being TRBD1 (5 bases). This CDR3 region has 16 residues. Germline V gene data show CDR1 as MDHEN and CDR2 as SYDVKM. The ends were cut back, 2 bases at V and 3 bases at J, with 17 bases in the middle. The CDR3 loop reads CASSLIFRQGVYEQYF. CDR3 DNA sequence: TGTGCCAGCAGTTTAATATTTCGGCAGGGTGTCTACGAGCAGTACTTC.

This chain joins TRBV19 and TRBJ2-1, with 7 bases identical to TRBD1. From germline, CDR1 is LNHDA and CDR2 SQIVND (reference sequence). J lost 6 bases, V lost 1 base, and 3 bases had no gene match. The CDR3 covers 14 residues. The CDR3 region is CASSIGQGINEQFF. The CDR3 region has the DNA TGTGCCAGTAGTATAGGACAGGGAATCAATGAGCAGTTCTTC.

This rearrangement joins TRBV4-2 to TRBJ2-7; D is unclear. Germline assignment: CDR1 LGHNA and CDR2 YNFKEQ. V was pared by 4 bases and J by 4 bases, with 11 bases between. The CDR3 is made up of 13 amino acids. CDR3 region: CASSLRTPYEQYF. CDR3 nucleotide sequence: TGTGCCAGCAGCCTCCGGACCCCATACGAGCAGTACTTC.

The chain carries TRBV28 and TRBJ2-3; D gene uncertain. V shed 6 bases and J shed 2 bases, with 15 bases lying between them. The germline V gene has CDR1 MDHEN and CDR2 SYDVKM. CDR3 length: 15 residues. The DNA of the CDR3 is TGTGCCAGCAGCCCCCCTGGTCTAACCACAGATACGCAGTATTTT. This translates into CASSPPGLTTDTQYF.

The chain links TRBV3-1 (or the pseudogene TRBV3-2) to TRBJ2-7; 8 nucleotides agree with TRBD1. V trimming: 10 bases; J trimming: 5 bases; junction bases outside the gene matches: 10. Germline CDR1 reads LGHDT; CDR2 reads YNNKEL (reference sequence). The CDR3 totals 13 residues. CDR3 bases: TGTGCCACCCCCCAGGGGGCCGAGCACGAGCAGTACTTC. Encoded protein: CATPQGAEHEQYF.

The chain links TRBV18 to TRBJ2-3, with 9 nucleotides matching TRBD2. The V segment lost 6 bases and the J segment 1 base; nucleotides outside the gene matches: 5. The CDR3 covers 15 residues. The germline gives CDR1 KGHSH, CDR2 LQKENI. CDR3 loop: CASSPGGGGTDTQYF. Here the CDR3 DNA reads TGTGCCAGCTCCCCCGGCGGGGGGGGCACAGATACGCAGTATTTT. The entire variable domain, with the rest obtained from reference TRBV18 and TRBJ2-3, is as follows: NAGVMQNPRHLVRRRGQEARLRCSPMKGHSHVYWYRQLPEEGLKFMVYLQKENIIDESGMPKERFSAEFPKEGPSILRIQQVVRGDSAAYFCASSPGGGGTDTQYFGPGTRLTVL.

V and J are TRBV14 and TRBJ2-2; 7 bases align to TRBD2. Trimming at V came to 2 bases and at J to 5 bases, leaving 5 bases not matched to a gene. CDR1 and CDR2 from the germline V gene are SGHDN and FVKESK. The CDR3 is 15 residues long. The DNA for the CDR3 is TGTGCCAGCAGCCAATGGCGGGAGAAGACCGGGGAGCTGTTTTTT. It codes for CASSQWREKTGELFF. Variable domain in full (rest from reference TRBV14 and TRBJ2-2): EAGVTQFPSHSVIEKGQTVTLRCDPISGHDNLYWYRRVMGKEIKFLLHFVKESKQDESGMPNNRFLAERTGGTYSTLKVQPAELEDSGVYFCASSQWREKTGELFFGEGSRLTVL.

CDR3 DNA: TGTGCCAGCTCACCGCTTCCCAGGGGACGGGCAGATACGGAAGCTTTCTTT. Its translation is CASSPLPRGRADTEAFF. V and J are TRBV18 and TRBJ1-1; the D gene is possibly TRBD1 (6 bases). Germline V CDR1 and CDR2: KGHSH, LQKENI. Trimming stripped 3 bases from V and 8 bases from J, with 25 bases between. The CDR3 length is 17 residues.

The CDR3 protein is CASSLNVAGGLYEQYF. In nucleotides, the CDR3 is TGCGCCAGCAGCTTGAATGTAGCGGGAGGGTTGTACGAGCAGTACTTC. V is TRBV5-1 and J is TRBJ2-7; 11 bases match TRBD2. There are 16 residues in the CDR3. CDR1 and CDR2 (germline): SGHRS, YFSETQ. V lost 1 base and J lost 4; bases outside the gene matches: 7. Full variable domain (rest looked up from reference TRBV5-1 and TRBJ2-7): KAGVTQTPRYLIKTRGQQVTLSCSPISGHRSVSWYQQTPGQGLQFLFEYFSETQRNKGNFPGRFSGRQFSNSRSEMNVSTLELGDSALYLCASSLNVAGGLYEQYFGPGTRLTVT.